The source of this T cell receptor beta chain is a study of shared clonotypes between healthy human individuals. General observations from the study: The study found lower generation probabilities in non-shared clonotypes than in those shared by all four donors. Naive subsets, compared against memory subsets, generally had larger estimated richness values.

The naive CD8 subset, CD45RO-negative cells positively selected for CCR7, excluded terminally differentiated effector memory CD45RA+ cells. The study enrolled healthy HIV-negative adults without recent acute infections or vaccinations as donors. The method was immunoSEQ multiplex PCR; TCRdb's version includes in-frame clones alone and lacks a portion of them. The sample carries hundreds of thousands of clones, 96% recorded once. Regarding this clone: The antigen is unknown.

Per the germline V gene, CDR1 is LNHDA and CDR2 is SQIVND (reference sequence). This CDR3 contains 13 residues. Trimming pared 3 bases from V and 4 bases from J, leaving 9 bases between. This chain joins TRBV19 and TRBJ1-2, with a weak D call TRBD1 (6 bases). This TCR derives from a woman aged 25-40 years in good health. The sample taken for sequencing was naive CD8+ T cells sorted from blood. CDR3 amino acids: CASSIGRGYGYTF. CDR3 sequence (DNA): TGTGCCAGTAGTATCGGCAGGGGCTATGGCTACACCTTC.